This TCR beta chain comes out of a study of graft-versus-host responses after intestinal transplantation. Study information: Each recipient received anti-thymocyte globulin induction, then tacrolimus and steroids for around 3 years.

The CDR3 runs 15 residues. The V and J ends lost 4 bases and 5 bases, in that order; junction bases with no gene match: 8. From germline, CDR1 is SEHNR and CDR2 FQNEAQ (reference sequence). This clone was counted between two and nine times. The assay was immunoSEQ multiplex PCR, and TCRdb's table has in-frame clones only and misses some. The table includes just under 100,000 clones, about 93% detected once. The source material was PBMCs, sampled around 450 days after intestinal transplant. The sequence was obtained from a human patient who received an intestinal transplant, so some T cells may come from the graft donor. The chain links TRBV7-9 to TRBJ1-2, with 9 bases lining up with TRBD1. The CDR3 region is CASSSRDRAQYGYTF. The CDR3 region has the DNA TGTGCCAGCAGCTCCCGGGACAGGGCACAATATGGCTACACCTTC.